Listed here are 6 T cell receptor beta chains from one sample, sequenced in a study of blood T cell repertoires in COVID-19. Method: immunoSEQ multiplex PCR; TCRdb's copy keeps in-frame clones and lacks some. The repertoire has around 430,000 clones, roughly 88% of them found once; the top ten carry around an eighth. Sequencing was done on a sample of peripheral blood. Receptors were obtained from a woman aged 50 to 60 with COVID-19, enrolled during active disease.

The rearrangement links TRBV6-6 to TRBJ2-3; 12 bases match TRBD1. V lost 5 bases and J lost 4; bases outside the gene matches: 4. The CDR3 is made up of 15 amino acids. CDR1 is MNHNY, CDR2 SVGAGI, per germline (reference sequence). CDR3 in amino acids: CASSTGTGGADTQYF. CDR3 bases: TGTGCCAGCAGTACCGGGACAGGGGGCGCAGATACGCAGTATTTT.

The chain joins TRBV5-1 to TRBJ1-6; D might be TRBD1 (5 bases). The CDR3 runs 13 residues. The ends were cut back, 0 bases at V and 14 bases at J, with 12 bases in the middle. From germline, CDR1 is SGHRS and CDR2 YFSETQ. The CDR3 DNA reads as TGCGCCAGCAGCTTGGTAGGGGAAGAGTCCCTCCACTTT. Translation gives CASSLVGEESLHF.

This chain connects TRBV10-3 to TRBJ1-3; TRBD1 might be the D (6 bases). There are 17 residues in the CDR3. Germline V gene data show CDR1 as ENHRY and CDR2 as SYGVKD. V lost 3 bases and J 0 bases, leaving 15 bases between the germline ends. CDR3 coding DNA: TGTGCCATCAGTGATCCGGACAGAGCGAGCTCTGGAAACACCATATATTTT. It translates to CAISDPDRASSGNTIYF.

The chain employs TRBV27 and TRBJ1-1, with D unclear. Germline loops: CDR1 MNHEY, CDR2 SMNVEV (reference sequence). This CDR3 contains 14 residues. V lost 6 bases, J lost 4 bases, and 15 bases lay in between. CDR3 bases: TGTGCCAGCAGATATTCCTCGGAGACCACTGAAGCTTTCTTT. This gives the protein CASRYSSETTEAFF.

This rearrangement joins TRBV3-1 (or the pseudogene TRBV3-2) to TRBJ2-1; no reliable D call. The germline CDR1 and CDR2 sequences are LGHDT and YNNKEL (reference sequence). The CDR3 spans 14 residues. Trimming stripped 3 bases from V and 4 bases from J, with 10 bases between. The CDR3 region is CASSQASPYNEQFF. DNA for the CDR3: TGTGCCAGCAGCCAGGCTTCCCCTTACAATGAGCAGTTCTTC.

The J gene is TRBJ2-5, the V gene TRBV30; D gene ambiguous. The CDR3 covers 13 residues. Per the germline V gene, CDR1 is GTSNPN and CDR2 is SVGIG (reference sequence). V lost 2 bases, J lost 7 bases, and 14 bases lay in between. CDR3 bases: TGTGCCTGGAGTAGGTCCTATCGAGGGACCCAGTACTTC. It is translated as CAWSRSYRGTQYF.